This TCR beta chain stems from a study of cytomegalovirus exposure and HLA in healthy donors. Study at large: Genetic ancestry analysis placed over 75% of the roughly 400 donors that were genotyped in the Caucasian-associated cluster.

PCR amplification relied on 60 Vbeta primers (plus 13 Jbeta primers). Generated by immunoSEQ multiplex PCR, the TCRdb table keeps only in-frame clones and is missing some. Seen here are about 130,000 clones, roughly 88% observed once, and the top ten hold roughly 2.5%. Germline lookup yields CDR1 KGHSH and CDR2 LQKENI. The CDR3 extends over 15 amino acids. Trimming stripped 3 bases from V and 0 bases from J, with 10 bases between. The chain employs TRBV18 and TRBJ2-3; D remains unclear. Sequencing was performed on PBMCs. The sequence came from a man aged 45-65 years in good health and CMV-seronegative. Here the CDR3 DNA reads TGTGCCAGCTCACCTCAGACAACTAGCACAGATACGCAGTATTTT. Amino acid sequence: CASSPQTTSTDTQYF.